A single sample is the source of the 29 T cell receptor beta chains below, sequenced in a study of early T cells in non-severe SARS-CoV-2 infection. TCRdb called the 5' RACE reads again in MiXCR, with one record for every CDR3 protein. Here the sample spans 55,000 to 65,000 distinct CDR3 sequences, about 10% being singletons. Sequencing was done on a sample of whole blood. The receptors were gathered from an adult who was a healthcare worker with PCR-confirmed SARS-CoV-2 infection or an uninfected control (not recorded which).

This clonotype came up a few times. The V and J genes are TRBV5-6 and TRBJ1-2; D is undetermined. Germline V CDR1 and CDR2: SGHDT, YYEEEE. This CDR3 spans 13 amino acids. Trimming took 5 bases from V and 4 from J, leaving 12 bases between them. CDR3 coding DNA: TGTGCCAGCAGTTCCGGGAGTTCCTATGGCTACACCTTC. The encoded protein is CASSSGSSYGYTF.

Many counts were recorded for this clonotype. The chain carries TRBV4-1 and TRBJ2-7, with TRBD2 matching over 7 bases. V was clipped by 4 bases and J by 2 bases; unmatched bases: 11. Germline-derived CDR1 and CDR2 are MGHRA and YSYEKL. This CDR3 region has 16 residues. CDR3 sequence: CASSRNLADPAYEQYF. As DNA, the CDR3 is TGCGCCAGCAGCCGAAATCTAGCGGATCCCGCCTACGAGCAGTACTTC.

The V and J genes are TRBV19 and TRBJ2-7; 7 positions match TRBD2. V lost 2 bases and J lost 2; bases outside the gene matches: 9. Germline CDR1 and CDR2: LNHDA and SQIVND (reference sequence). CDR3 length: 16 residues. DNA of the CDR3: TGTGCCAGTAGTATACGTGGAGCGGGGAATACCTACGAGCAGTACTTC. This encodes CASSIRGAGNTYEQYF.

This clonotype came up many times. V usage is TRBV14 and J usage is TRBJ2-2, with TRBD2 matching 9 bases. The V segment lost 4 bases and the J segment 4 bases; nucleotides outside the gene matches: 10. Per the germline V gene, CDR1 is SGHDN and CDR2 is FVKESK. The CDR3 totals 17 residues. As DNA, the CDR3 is TGTGCCAGCAGCCCCTATACCCTAGCGGGATCCACCGGGGAGCTGTTTTTT. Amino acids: CASSPYTLAGSTGELFF.

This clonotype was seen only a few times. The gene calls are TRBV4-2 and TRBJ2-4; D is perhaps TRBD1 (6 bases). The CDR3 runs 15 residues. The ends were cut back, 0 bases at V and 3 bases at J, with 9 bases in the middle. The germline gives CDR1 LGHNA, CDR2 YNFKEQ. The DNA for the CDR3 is TGTGCCAGCAGCCAAGAGGGGGCGATCAAAAACATTCAGTACTTC. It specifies CASSQEGAIKNIQYF.

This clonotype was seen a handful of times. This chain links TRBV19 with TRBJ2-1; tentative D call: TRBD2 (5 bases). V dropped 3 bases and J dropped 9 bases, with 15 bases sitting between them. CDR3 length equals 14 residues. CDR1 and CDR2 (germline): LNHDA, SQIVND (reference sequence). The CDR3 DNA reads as TGTGCCAGTAGTATGGTAGCAGGAGGAGTTGAGCAGTTCTTC. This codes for CASSMVAGGVEQFF.

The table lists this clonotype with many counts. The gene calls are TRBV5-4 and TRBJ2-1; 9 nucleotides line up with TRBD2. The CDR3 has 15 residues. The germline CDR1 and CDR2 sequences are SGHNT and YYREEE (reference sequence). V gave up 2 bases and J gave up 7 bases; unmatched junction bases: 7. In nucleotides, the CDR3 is TGTGCCAGCAGCTTAGCGGGAGGTCCATGGAATGAGCAGTTCTTC. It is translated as CASSLAGGPWNEQFF.

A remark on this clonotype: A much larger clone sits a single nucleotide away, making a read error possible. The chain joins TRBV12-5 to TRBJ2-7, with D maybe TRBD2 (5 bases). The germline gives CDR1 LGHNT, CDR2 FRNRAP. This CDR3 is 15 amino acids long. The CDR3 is CASGPRSGSSYEHYF. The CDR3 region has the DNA TGTGCTAGTGGTCCCCGGAGCGGATCTTCCTACGAGCATTACTTC.

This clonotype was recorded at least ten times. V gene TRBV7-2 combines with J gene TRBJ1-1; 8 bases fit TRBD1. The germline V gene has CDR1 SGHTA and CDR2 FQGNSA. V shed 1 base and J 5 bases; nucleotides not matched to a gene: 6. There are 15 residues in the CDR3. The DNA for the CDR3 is TGTGCCAGCAGCTTAGTGGGGACAGGATGGACTGAAGCTTTCTTT. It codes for CASSLVGTGWTEAFF.

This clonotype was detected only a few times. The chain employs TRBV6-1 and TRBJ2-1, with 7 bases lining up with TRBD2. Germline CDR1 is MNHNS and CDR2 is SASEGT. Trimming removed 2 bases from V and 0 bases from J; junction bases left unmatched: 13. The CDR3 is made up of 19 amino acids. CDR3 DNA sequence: TGTGCCAGCAGTGAATCTCCTGGACTAGTGCGAAGCTCCTACAATGAGCAGTTCTTC. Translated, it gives CASSESPGLVRSSYNEQFF.

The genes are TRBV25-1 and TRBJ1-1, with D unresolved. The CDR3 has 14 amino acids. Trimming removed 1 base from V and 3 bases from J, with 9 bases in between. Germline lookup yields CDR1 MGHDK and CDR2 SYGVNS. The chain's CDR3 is CASSESTGYTEAFF. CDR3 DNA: TGTGCCAGCAGTGAATCCACGGGATACACTGAAGCTTTCTTT.

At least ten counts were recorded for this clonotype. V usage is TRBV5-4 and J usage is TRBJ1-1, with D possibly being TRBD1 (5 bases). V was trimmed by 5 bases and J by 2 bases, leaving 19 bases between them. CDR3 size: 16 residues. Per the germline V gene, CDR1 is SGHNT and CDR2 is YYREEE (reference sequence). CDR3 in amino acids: CASRAREGASNTEAFF. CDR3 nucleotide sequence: TGTGCCAGCAGAGCAAGAGAAGGGGCCTCAAACACTGAAGCTTTCTTT.

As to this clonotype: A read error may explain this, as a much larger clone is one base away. In DNA form, the CDR3 reads TGTGCCAGCAGCCCGGCAGCCTCTGGAAACACCATATATTTT. It translates to CASSPAASGNTIYF. The chain carries TRBV5-5 and TRBJ1-3; D uncertain. With 4 bases removed from V and 0 bases from J, the gap between germline ends came to 8 bases. The CDR3 spans 14 residues. CDR1 and CDR2 from the germline V gene are SGHKS and YYEKEE (reference sequence).

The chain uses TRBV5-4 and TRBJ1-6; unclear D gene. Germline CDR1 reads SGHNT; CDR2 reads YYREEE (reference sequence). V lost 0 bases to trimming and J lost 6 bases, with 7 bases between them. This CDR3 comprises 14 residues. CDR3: CASSLGATNSPLHF. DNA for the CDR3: TGTGCCAGCAGCTTGGGGGCTACTAATTCACCCCTCCACTTT.

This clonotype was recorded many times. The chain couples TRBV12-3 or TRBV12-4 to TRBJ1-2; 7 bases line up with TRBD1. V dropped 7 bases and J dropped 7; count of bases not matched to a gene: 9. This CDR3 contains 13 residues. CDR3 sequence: CASNDDRVTGYTF. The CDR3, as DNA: TGTGCCAGCAATGATGACAGGGTAACTGGCTACACCTTC.

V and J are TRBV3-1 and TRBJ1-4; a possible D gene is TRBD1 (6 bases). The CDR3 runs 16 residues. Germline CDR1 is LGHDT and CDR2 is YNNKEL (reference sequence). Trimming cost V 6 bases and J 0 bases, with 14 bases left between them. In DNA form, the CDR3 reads TGTGCCAGCAGAAGATCAGGGGCCGCAACTAATGAAAAACTGTTTTTT. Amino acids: CASRRSGAATNEKLFF.

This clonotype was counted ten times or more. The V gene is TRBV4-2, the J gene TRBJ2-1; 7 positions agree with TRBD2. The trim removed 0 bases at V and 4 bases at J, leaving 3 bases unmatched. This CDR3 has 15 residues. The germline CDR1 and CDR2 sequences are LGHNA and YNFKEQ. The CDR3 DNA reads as TGTGCCAGCAGCCAAGAGTCTAGCGGTTACAATGAGCAGTTCTTC. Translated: CASSQESSGYNEQFF.

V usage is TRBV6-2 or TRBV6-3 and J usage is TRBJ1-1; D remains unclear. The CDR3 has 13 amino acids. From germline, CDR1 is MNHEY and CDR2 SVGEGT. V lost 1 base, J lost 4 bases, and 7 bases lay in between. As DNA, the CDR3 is TGTGCCAGCAGTTACTTGGGGTCCACTGAAGCTTTCTTT. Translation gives CASSYLGSTEAFF.

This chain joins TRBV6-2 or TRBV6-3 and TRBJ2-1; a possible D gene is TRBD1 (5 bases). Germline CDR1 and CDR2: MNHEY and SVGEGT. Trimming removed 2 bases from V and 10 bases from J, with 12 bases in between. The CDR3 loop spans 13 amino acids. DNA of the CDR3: TGTGCCAGCAGTTACCTAGGGGCGCGGGAGCAGTTCTTC. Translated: CASSYLGAREQFF.

CDR3 sequence: CASSHTGGTGGPEQYF. CDR3 coding DNA: TGCGCCAGCAGCCATACGGGTGGGACAGGGGGCCCCGAGCAGTACTTC. The genes are TRBV4-1 and TRBJ2-7, with TRBD1 identical over 12 bases. Trimming cost V 3 bases and J 6 bases; bases outside gene matches: 9. This CDR3 region has 16 residues. Germline values: CDR1 MGHRA, CDR2 YSYEKL.

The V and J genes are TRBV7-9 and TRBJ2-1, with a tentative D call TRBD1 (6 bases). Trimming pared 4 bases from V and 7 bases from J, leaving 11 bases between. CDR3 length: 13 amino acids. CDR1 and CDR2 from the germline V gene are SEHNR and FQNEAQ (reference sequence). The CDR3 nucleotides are TGTGCCAGCAGCTCCTCTGGGACAAATGAGCAGTTCTTC. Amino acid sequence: CASSSSGTNEQFF.

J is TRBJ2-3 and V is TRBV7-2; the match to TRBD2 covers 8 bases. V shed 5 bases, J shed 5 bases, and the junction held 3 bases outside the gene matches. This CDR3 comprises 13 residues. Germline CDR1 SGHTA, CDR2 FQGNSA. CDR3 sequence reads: CASSLSGKDTQYF. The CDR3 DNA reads TGTGCCAGCAGCCTTAGCGGGAAAGATACGCAGTATTTT.

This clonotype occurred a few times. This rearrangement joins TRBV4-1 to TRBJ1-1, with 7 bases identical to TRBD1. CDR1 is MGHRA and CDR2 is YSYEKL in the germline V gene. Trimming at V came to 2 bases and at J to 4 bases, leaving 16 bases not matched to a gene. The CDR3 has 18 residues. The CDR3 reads CASSQRGPGQSTFTEAFF. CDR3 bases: TGCGCCAGCAGCCAAAGGGGACCGGGACAGTCAACATTCACTGAAGCTTTCTTT.

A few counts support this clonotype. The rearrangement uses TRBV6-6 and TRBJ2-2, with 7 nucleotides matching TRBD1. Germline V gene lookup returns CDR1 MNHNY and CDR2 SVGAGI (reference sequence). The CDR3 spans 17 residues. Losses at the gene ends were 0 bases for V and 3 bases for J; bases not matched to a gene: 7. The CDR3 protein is CASSYSKGQTYTGELFF. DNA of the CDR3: TGTGCCAGCAGTTACTCGAAGGGACAGACCTACACCGGGGAGCTGTTTTTT.

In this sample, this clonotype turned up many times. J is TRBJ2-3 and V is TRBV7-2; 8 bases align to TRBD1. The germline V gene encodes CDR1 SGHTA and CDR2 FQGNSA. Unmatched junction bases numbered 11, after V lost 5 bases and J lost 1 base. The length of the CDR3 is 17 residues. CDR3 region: CASSPRNPGGGTDTQYF. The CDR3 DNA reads TGTGCCAGCAGCCCCCGGAACCCAGGGGGCGGCACAGATACGCAGTATTTT.

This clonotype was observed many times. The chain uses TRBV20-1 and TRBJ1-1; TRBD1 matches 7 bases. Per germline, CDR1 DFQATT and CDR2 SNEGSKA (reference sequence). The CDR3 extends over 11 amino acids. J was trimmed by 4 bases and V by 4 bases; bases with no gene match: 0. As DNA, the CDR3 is TGCAGTGCTACAGGGGGCACTGAAGCTTTCTTT. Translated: CSATGGTEAFF.

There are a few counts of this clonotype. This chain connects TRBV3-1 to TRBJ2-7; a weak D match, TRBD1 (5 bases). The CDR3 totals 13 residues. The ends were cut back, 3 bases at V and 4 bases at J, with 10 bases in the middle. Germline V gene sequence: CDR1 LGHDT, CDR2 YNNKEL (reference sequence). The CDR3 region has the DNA TGTGCCAGCAGCCAGACAGAGCTATACGAGCAGTACTTC. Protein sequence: CASSQTELYEQYF.

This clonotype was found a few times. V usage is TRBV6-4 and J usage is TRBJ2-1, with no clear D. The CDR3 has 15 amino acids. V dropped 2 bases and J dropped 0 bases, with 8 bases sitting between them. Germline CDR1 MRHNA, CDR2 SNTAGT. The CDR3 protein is CASSDGSFSYNEQFF. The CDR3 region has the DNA TGTGCCAGCAGTGACGGGTCCTTCTCCTACAATGAGCAGTTCTTC.

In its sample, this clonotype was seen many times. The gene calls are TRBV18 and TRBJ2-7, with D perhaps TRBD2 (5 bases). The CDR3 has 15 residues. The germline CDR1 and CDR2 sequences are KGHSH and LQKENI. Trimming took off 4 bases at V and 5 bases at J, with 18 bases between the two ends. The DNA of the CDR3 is TGTGCCAGCTCACGGAACCCAGGAATGGAGGACGAGCAGTACTTC. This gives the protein CASSRNPGMEDEQYF.